A selection of T cell receptor beta chains follows, all from one sample in a study of beta chain features in type 1 diabetes. Generated by immunoSEQ multiplex PCR, the TCRdb table keeps only in-frame clones and is missing some. Of over 650,000 clones listed, 11% to 15% are singletons. The sample taken for sequencing was naive CD4+ T cells from blood. All receptors come from a man younger than 35 with type 1 diabetes. The CDR3 runs from the conserved cysteine through the conserved F or W. The D gene is left open where the match is weak. The size of a clone is reported for some rows only, either as once, few or many, or as a class for expanded clones.

>TRBV30|TRBJ2-5|few|-
CAWSVLGGQETQYF
TGTGCCTGGAGTGTACTCGGCGGCCAAGAGACCCAGTACTTC
>TRBV20-1|TRBJ2-2|few|-
CSVKAGELFF
TGCAGTGTCAAGGCCGGGGAGCTGTTTTTT
>TRBV4-1|TRBJ2-1|-|-
CASSQDWRSEQFF
TGCGCCAGCAGCCAAGATTGGCGTAGTGAGCAGTTCTTC
>TRBV30|TRBJ2-5|few|-
CAWSRTAETQYF
TGTGCCTGGAGTAGAACTGCGGAGACCCAGTACTTC
>TRBV18|TRBJ1-1|few|-
CASSPTPLVSAEAFF
TGTGCCAGCTCACCAACGCCGCTCGTTTCGGCTGAAGCTTTCTTT
>TRBV7-2|TRBJ2-7|-|TRBD1
CASSLEGAGEQYF
TGTGCCAGCAGCTTAGAGGGGGCGGGTGAGCAGTACTTC
>TRBV30|TRBJ2-2|-|-
CAWSDTTKTGELFF
TGTGCCTGGAGTGATACAACTAAGACCGGGGAGCTGTTTTTT
>TRBV30|TRBJ2-4|-|-
CAFERGGNIQYF
TGTGCCTTCGAAAGGGGTGGAAACATTCAGTACTTC
>TRBV2|TRBJ2-1|few|TRBD2
CASSASGGEGRDEQFF
TGTGCCAGCAGCGCGAGTGGGGGGGAAGGTCGTGATGAGCAGTTCTTC
>TRBV2|TRBJ1-2|-|-
CASSEIALTYGYTF
TGTGCCAGCAGTGAAATCGCGCTAACCTATGGCTACACCTTC
>TRBV18|TRBJ2-7|-|TRBD1
CASSTGTGASYEQYF
TGTGCCAGCTCCACCGGGACAGGGGCGTCCTACGAGCAGTACTTC
>TRBV5-1|TRBJ1-1|few|-
CASSLRPATGNTEAFF
TGCGCCAGCAGCCTAAGACCCGCTACAGGGAACACTGAAGCTTTCTTT
>TRBV2|TRBJ2-1|-|-
CASAWAVEQFF
TGTGCCAGCGCATGGGCCGTAGAGCAGTTCTTC
>TRBV18|TRBJ1-5|-|TRBD1
CASSPSEGASLAQHF
TGTGCCAGCTCCCCCAGTGAGGGGGCAAGTCTGGCCCAGCATTTT
>TRBV11-2|TRBJ2-5|-|TRBD2
CASSPGLGQETQYF
TGTGCCAGCAGCCCCGGACTAGGCCAAGAGACCCAGTACTTC
>TRBV28|TRBJ2-7|few|-
CASTLWQGSYEQYF
TGTGCCAGCACCCTCTGGCAGGGCTCTTACGAGCAGTACTTC
>TRBV30|TRBJ1-5|-|-
CAWSTPGPQVRSNQPQHF
TGTGCCTGGAGTACCCCCGGGCCCCAAGTAAGAAGCAATCAGCCCCAGCATTTT
>TRBV7-9|TRBJ1-2|-|TRBD1
CASSFGTGRYGYTF
TGTGCCAGCAGCTTCGGGACAGGGAGGTATGGCTACACCTTC
>TRBV9|TRBJ1-2|-|-
CASSVDGGYTF
TGTGCCAGCAGCGTGGATGGTGGCTACACCTTC
>TRBV7-6|TRBJ1-5|few|-
CASSAGANQPQHF
TGTGCCAGCAGCGCAGGGGCCAATCAGCCCCAGCATTTT
>TRBV2|TRBJ2-1|-|-
CASSKGPGNEQFF
TGTGCCAGCTCTAAGGGCCCCGGGAATGAGCAGTTCTTC
>TRBV6-6|TRBJ1-1|-|-
CASSYDGVPNTEAFF
TGTGCCAGCAGTTACGACGGGGTCCCGAACACTGAAGCTTTCTTT
>TRBV7-2|TRBJ1-6|few|-
CASSLGAGQHSPLHF
TGTGCCAGCAGCTTAGGGGCAGGGCAGCATTCACCCCTCCACTTT
>TRBV7-9|TRBJ2-3|few|TRBD1
CASSPGQGGTDTQYF
TGTGCCAGCAGCCCGGGACAGGGGGGGACAGATACGCAGTATTTT
>TRBV18|TRBJ2-7|-|-
CASSPPGNSYEQYF
TGTGCCAGCTCACCTCCAGGGAACTCCTACGAGCAGTACTTC
>TRBV13|TRBJ2-3|few|-
CASSWGSGTDTQYF
TGTGCCAGCAGCTGGGGTTCTGGCACAGATACGCAGTATTTT